The 14 T cell receptor beta chains given below trace back to one sample, sequenced in a study of Ad26.COV2.S vaccination and SARS-CoV-2 variants (dated by TCRdb to the early 2020s). The receptor library was made with the immunoSEQ multiplex PCR assay. In its TCRdb copy, this immuneACCESS table keeps in-frame sequences only and misses some clones. Where compared with another copy, unresolved V genes explain less than half of these, and the others have no known cause. This sample is represented by about 180,000 clones; around 90% of them were singletons. The top ten hold 4.5% to 7.5% of the sample. According to the study, the label for this sample's time point signals: individuals recovered from natural SARS-CoV-2 infection. The material was peripheral blood, obtained after recovery from COVID-19. Every receptor here comes from a human donor who had recovered from COVID-19.

V and J are TRBV7-9 and TRBJ1-3; a weak D match, TRBD1 (6 bases). The CDR3 totals 13 residues. The V end lost 8 bases, the J end lost 4 bases, and 12 bases lay between the germline ends. CDR1 and CDR2 from the germline V gene are SEHNR and FQNEAQ (reference sequence). CDR3 nucleotides: TGTGCCAGCCGAGGGGGAGACGGAAACACCATATATTTT. Translating gives CASRGGDGNTIYF.

This chain links TRBV27 with TRBJ2-1, with 9 bases aligning to TRBD2. Germline CDR1 is MNHEY and CDR2 is SMNVEV (reference sequence). The CDR3 has 15 amino acids. V was pared by 7 bases and J by 0 bases, with 4 bases of the junction left unmatched. CDR3 DNA sequence: TGTGCCAGCACCCTTAGCGGGAGCTCCTACAATGAGCAGTTCTTC. It yields the protein CASTLSGSSYNEQFF.

As regards this clone: An end of the junction does not agree with germline; a read error may underlie this. This chain connects TRBV30 to TRBJ1-1; D unresolved. CDR1 is GTSNPN and CDR2 is SVGIG in the germline V gene (reference sequence). The CDR3 loop spans 14 amino acids. The CDR3 DNA is TGTGCCTTCGCCTCGCTAATAGGGTGGGTCGTCGAAGGATTT. This translates into CAFASLIGWVVEGF. The full variable domain, in which reference TRBV30 and TRBJ1-1 provide the parts outside the CDR3, is SQTIHQWPATLVQPVGSPLSLECTVEGTSNPNLYWYRQAAGRGLQLLFYSVGIGQISSEVPQNLSASRPQDRQFILSSKKLLLSDSGFYLCAFASLIGWVVEGFGQGTRLTVV.

This chain connects TRBV5-4 to TRBJ1-2; perhaps TRBD1 as D (5 bases). The CDR3 is 15 amino acids. Trimming stripped 6 bases from V and 3 bases from J, with 18 bases between. Per the germline V gene, CDR1 is SGHNT and CDR2 is YYREEE (reference sequence). CDR3 bases: TGTGCCAGCAAAGACAGCCTCTTTGGCGACTATGGCTACACCTTC. It specifies CASKDSLFGDYGYTF.

This chain joins TRBV4-2 and TRBJ1-1; no clear D gene. The CDR3 length is 16 residues. Germline values: CDR1 LGHNA, CDR2 YNFKEQ. Trimming removed 2 bases from V and 7 bases from J, with 20 bases in between. CDR3: CASSQHPLGDVNEAFF. CDR3 bases: TGTGCCAGCAGCCAACACCCCCTAGGAGACGTAAATGAAGCTTTCTTT.

For this clone: In the same sample, other DNA sequences code for this CDR3. This rearrangement joins TRBV12-3 or TRBV12-4 to TRBJ2-7, with 9 bases matching TRBD1. With 7 bases clipped from V and 5 bases from J, the junction kept 6 bases outside the gene matches. This CDR3 is 13 amino acids long. In DNA, the CDR3 is TGTGCCAGCACCCGGACAGGGGTTAACGAGCAGTACTTC. This gives the protein CASTRTGVNEQYF.

The chain carries TRBV4-2 and TRBJ2-7, with TRBD2 matching 7 bases. Germline V lookup: CDR1 LGHNA, CDR2 YNFKEQ. The CDR3 loop spans 17 amino acids. V was clipped by 0 bases and J by 5 bases; unmatched bases: 13. Written as DNA, the CDR3 is TGTGCCAGCAGCCAAGATTTGTGGGAGGGAGGCAGGGACGAGCAGTACTTC. It yields the protein CASSQDLWEGGRDEQYF.

The chain uses TRBV9 and TRBJ2-3, with TRBD2 matching 7 bases. This CDR3 is 18 amino acids long. Germline CDR1 and CDR2: SGDLS and YYNGEE. Losses at the gene ends were 4 bases for V and 0 bases for J; bases not matched to a gene: 14. DNA of the CDR3: TGTGCCAGCAGCCCCTCTTCCCAGCGGGATTGGAGCACAGATACGCAGTATTTT. It translates to CASSPSSQRDWSTDTQYF.

V and J are TRBV4-1 and TRBJ2-3, with 11 bases identical to TRBD2. The ends lost 2 bases at V and 6 bases at J; junction bases unmatched: 4. CDR3 length: 15 residues. The germline V gene has CDR1 MGHRA and CDR2 YSYEKL. The CDR3 DNA sequence: TGCGCCAGCAGCCAAAAACTAGCGGGGGAGGATACGCAGTATTTT. Translation gives CASSQKLAGEDTQYF.

V is TRBV19 and J is TRBJ2-7, with TRBD1 as a possible D gene (6 bases). Germline values: CDR1 LNHDA, CDR2 SQIVND (reference sequence). The V end was cut by 5 bases, the J end by 4 bases, with 12 bases between. This CDR3 comprises 13 residues. The chain's CDR3 is CASSAGTLYEQYF. CDR3 bases: TGTGCCAGTAGTGCCGGGACACTATACGAGCAGTACTTC.

The chain couples TRBV29-1 to TRBJ2-7; the match to TRBD2 covers 7 bases. Germline V lookup: CDR1 SQVTM, CDR2 ANQGSEA. V lost 0 bases, J lost 2 bases, and 7 bases stayed unmatched. The CDR3 is made up of 15 amino acids. This chain's CDR3 is CSVEEGRGGPYEQYF. The DNA of the CDR3 is TGCAGCGTTGAAGAAGGTCGCGGGGGACCCTACGAGCAGTACTTC.

A note on this clone: In the same sample, other DNA sequences code for this CDR3. This sequence joins TRBV7-3 and TRBJ1-1; no definite D call. This CDR3 has 13 amino acids. From germline, CDR1 is SGHTA and CDR2 FQGTGA. V lost 5 bases and J lost 0, with 7 bases in between. The CDR3: CASSLELNTEAFF. Here the CDR3 DNA reads TGTGCCAGCAGCCTTGAGTTGAACACTGAAGCTTTCTTT. The whole variable domain, filled in from reference TRBV7-3 and TRBJ1-1, reads GAGVSQTPSNKVTEKGKYVELRCDPISGHTALYWYRQSLGQGPEFLIYFQGTGAADDSGLPNDRFFAVRPEGSVSTLKIQRTERGDSAVYLCASSLELNTEAFFGQGTRLTVV.

The chain employs TRBV7-9 and TRBJ2-7, with 8 bases fitting TRBD2. This CDR3 is built from 15 residues. Germline V gene data show CDR1 as SEHNR and CDR2 as FQNEAQ (reference sequence). After removal of 5 bases from V and 0 bases from J, the junction contained 6 bases not matched to a gene. CDR3 sequence reads: CASSNPGTSSYEQYF. Written as DNA, the CDR3 is TGTGCCAGCAGCAACCCCGGGACTAGCTCCTACGAGCAGTACTTC.

V usage is TRBV5-1 and J usage is TRBJ1-5; TRBD1 might be the D (5 bases). Looked up from germline, CDR1 is SGHRS and CDR2 is YFSETQ. This CDR3 spans 15 amino acids. The ends were cut back, 0 bases at V and 2 bases at J, with 9 bases in the middle. The CDR3 reads CASSLGGERNQPQHF. The CDR3 DNA reads as TGCGCCAGCAGCTTGGGAGGGGAACGCAATCAGCCCCAGCATTTT.